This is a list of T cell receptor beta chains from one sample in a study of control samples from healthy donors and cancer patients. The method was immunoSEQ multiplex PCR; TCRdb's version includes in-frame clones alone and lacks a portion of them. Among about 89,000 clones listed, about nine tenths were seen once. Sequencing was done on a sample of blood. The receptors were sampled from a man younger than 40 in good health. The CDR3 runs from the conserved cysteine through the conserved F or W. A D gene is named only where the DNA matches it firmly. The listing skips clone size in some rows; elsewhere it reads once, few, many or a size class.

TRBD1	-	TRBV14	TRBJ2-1	CASSQGGRGSVFF	TGTGCCAGCAGCCAAGGTGGCAGGGGGTCGGTGTTCTTC
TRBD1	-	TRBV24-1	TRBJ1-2	CATSDSAGQGSYGYTF	TGTGCCACCAGTGATTCCGCGGGACAGGGGTCCTATGGCTACACCTTC
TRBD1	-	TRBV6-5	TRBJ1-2	CASSRDRAVYGYTF	TGTGCCAGCAGCCGGGACAGGGCCGTCTATGGCTACACCTTC
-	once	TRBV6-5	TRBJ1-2	CASRGTRNYGYTF	TGTGCCAGCAGGGGGACACGTAACTATGGCTACACCTTC
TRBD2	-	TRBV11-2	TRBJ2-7	CASSSPGGYEQYF	TGTGCCAGCAGCTCCCCGGGGGGCTACGAGCAGTACTTC
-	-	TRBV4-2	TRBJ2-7	CASSQTAGASYEQYF	TGTGCCAGCAGCCAAACAGCGGGTGCTAGCTACGAGCAGTACTTC
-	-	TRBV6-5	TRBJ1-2	CATRDYGYTF	TGTGCCACCAGGGACTATGGCTACACCTTC
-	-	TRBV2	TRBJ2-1	CASSEFWDHEQFF	TGTGCCAGCAGTGAATTTTGGGATCATGAGCAGTTCTTC
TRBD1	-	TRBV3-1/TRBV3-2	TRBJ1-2	CASSPGQGYGYTF	TGTGCCAGCAGCCCCGGACAGGGCTATGGCTACACCTTC
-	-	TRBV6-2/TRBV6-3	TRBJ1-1	CASSSSLGTEAFF	TGTGCCAGCAGTAGTAGTTTAGGCACTGAAGCTTTCTTT
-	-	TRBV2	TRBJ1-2	CASSEEVGYYGYTF	TGTGCCAGCAGTGAAGAGGTCGGCTACTATGGCTACACCTTC
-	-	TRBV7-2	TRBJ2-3	CASSLDGPRNPPDTQYF	TGTGCCAGCAGCTTAGACGGGCCTAGAAACCCCCCAGATACGCAGTATTTT
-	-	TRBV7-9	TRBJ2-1	CASSLGGGAHYNEQFF	TGTGCCAGCAGCTTGGGTGGGGGGGCACATTACAATGAGCAGTTCTTC
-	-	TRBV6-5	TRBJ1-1	CASLETRAREAFF	TGTGCCAGCCTGGAGACACGGGCGAGGGAAGCTTTCTTT
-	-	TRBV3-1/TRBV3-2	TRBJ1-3	CASSPSGNTIYF	TGTGCCAGCAGCCCCTCCGGAAACACCATATATTTT
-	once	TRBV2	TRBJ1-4	CASSVDSSWEKLFF	TGTGCCAGCAGTGTGGACAGTTCATGGGAAAAACTGTTTTTT